These T cell receptor beta chains were read from a single sample in a study of shared clonotypes between healthy human individuals. Clones were read by immunoSEQ multiplex PCR, and TCRdb kept only the in-frame ones, dropping some. Of 650,000 to 800,000 clones in the sample, about 90% were seen once. The sample taken for sequencing was naive CD8+ T cells sorted from blood. These receptors were collected from a man aged 25-45 years in good health. Both conserved end residues are part of each CDR3. Each record gives: D gene, J gene, CDR3 length, V gene, clone size, CDR3 protein. A D gene is named only where the DNA matches it firmly. Rows may omit the clone size; those that give it use once, few, many or a size class.

D gene: NA
J gene: TRBJ1-1
CDR3 length: 10
V gene: TRBV29-1
clone size: once
CDR3 protein: CSVAGTEAFF

D gene: NA
J gene: TRBJ1-1
CDR3 length: 11
V gene: TRBV5-4
clone size: NA
CDR3 protein: CASSLQSEAFF

D gene: NA
J gene: TRBJ2-7
CDR3 length: 15
V gene: TRBV10-3
clone size: once
CDR3 protein: CAISESDGTAYEQYF

D gene: NA
J gene: TRBJ2-1
CDR3 length: 14
V gene: TRBV5-1
clone size: NA
CDR3 protein: CASSLEAVYNEQFF

D gene: NA
J gene: TRBJ2-7
CDR3 length: 13
V gene: TRBV30
clone size: once
CDR3 protein: CASQGPSSYEQYF

D gene: TRBD1
J gene: TRBJ2-5
CDR3 length: 15
V gene: TRBV6-5
clone size: NA
CDR3 protein: CASRSRDRVGETQYF

D gene: NA
J gene: TRBJ2-1
CDR3 length: 11
V gene: TRBV11-3
clone size: NA
CDR3 protein: CASSENNEQFF

D gene: TRBD1
J gene: TRBJ2-7
CDR3 length: 17
V gene: TRBV7-9
clone size: NA
CDR3 protein: CASSSRDRTPSAYEQYF

D gene: NA
J gene: TRBJ2-1
CDR3 length: 13
V gene: TRBV19
clone size: NA
CDR3 protein: CATWGYHYNEQFF

D gene: NA
J gene: TRBJ1-5
CDR3 length: 14
V gene: TRBV7-9
clone size: few
CDR3 protein: CASSVWGEDVTQHF

D gene: TRBD2
J gene: TRBJ2-3
CDR3 length: 17
V gene: TRBV10-3
clone size: NA
CDR3 protein: CAISGPSSGGSTDTQYF

D gene: NA
J gene: TRBJ2-7
CDR3 length: 15
V gene: TRBV7-9
clone size: few
CDR3 protein: CASSLTQASSYEQYF

D gene: NA
J gene: TRBJ1-1
CDR3 length: 11
V gene: TRBV29-1
clone size: once
CDR3 protein: CSGGLDTEAFF

D gene: NA
J gene: TRBJ2-4
CDR3 length: 17
V gene: TRBV7-9
clone size: NA
CDR3 protein: CASSFLGRESDQNIQYF

D gene: TRBD2
J gene: TRBJ2-7
CDR3 length: 17
V gene: TRBV5-1
clone size: once
CDR3 protein: CASSLALAGEIGYEQYF

D gene: NA
J gene: TRBJ2-4
CDR3 length: 13
V gene: TRBV6-5
clone size: NA
CDR3 protein: CASSPDTQNIQYF

D gene: TRBD2
J gene: TRBJ2-7
CDR3 length: 15
V gene: TRBV27
clone size: NA
CDR3 protein: CASRTGTSLLYEQYF

D gene: NA
J gene: TRBJ2-7
CDR3 length: 13
V gene: TRBV7-9
clone size: NA
CDR3 protein: CASSGDYTYEQYF

D gene: NA
J gene: TRBJ1-2
CDR3 length: 14
V gene: TRBV19
clone size: NA
CDR3 protein: CASSIGGHNYGYTF

D gene: NA
J gene: TRBJ1-2
CDR3 length: 16
V gene: TRBV18
clone size: NA
CDR3 protein: CVSSRLNRLGADGYTF